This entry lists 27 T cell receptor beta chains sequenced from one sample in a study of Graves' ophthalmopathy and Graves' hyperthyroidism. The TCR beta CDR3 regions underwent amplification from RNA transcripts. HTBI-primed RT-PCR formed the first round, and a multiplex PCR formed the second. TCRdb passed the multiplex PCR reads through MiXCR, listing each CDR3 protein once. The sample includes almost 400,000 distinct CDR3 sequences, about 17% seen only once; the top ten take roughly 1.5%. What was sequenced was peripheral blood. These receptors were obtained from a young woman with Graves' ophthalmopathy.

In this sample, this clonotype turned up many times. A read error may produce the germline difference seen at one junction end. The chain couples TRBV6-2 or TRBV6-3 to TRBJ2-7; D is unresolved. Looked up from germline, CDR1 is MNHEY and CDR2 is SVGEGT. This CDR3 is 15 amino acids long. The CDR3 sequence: CTSIPGVAFSYEQYF. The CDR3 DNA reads TGTACCAGCATTCCCGGAGTGGCGTTCTCCTACGAGCAGTACTTC.

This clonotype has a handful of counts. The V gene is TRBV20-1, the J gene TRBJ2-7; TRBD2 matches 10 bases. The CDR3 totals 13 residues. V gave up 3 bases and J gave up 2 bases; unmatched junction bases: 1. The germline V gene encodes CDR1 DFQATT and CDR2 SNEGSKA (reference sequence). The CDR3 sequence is CSASLAGAYEQYF. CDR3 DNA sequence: TGCAGTGCTAGTCTAGCGGGAGCCTACGAGCAGTACTTC.

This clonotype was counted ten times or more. The CDR3 DNA is TGTGCCTGGAGTGTGACACCAGGGTCGAGCAATCAGCCCCAGCATTTT. Encoded protein: CAWSVTPGSSNQPQHF. V gene TRBV30 combines with J gene TRBJ1-5, with a weak D call TRBD1 (5 bases). CDR1 is GTSNPN and CDR2 is SVGIG in the germline V gene (reference sequence). V was pared by 0 bases and J by 1 base, with 13 bases between. The CDR3 spans 16 residues.

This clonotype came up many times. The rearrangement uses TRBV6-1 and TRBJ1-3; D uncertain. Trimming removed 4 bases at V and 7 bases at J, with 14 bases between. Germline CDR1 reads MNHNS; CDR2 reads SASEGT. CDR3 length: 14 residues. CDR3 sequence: CASSGGSGWNTIYF. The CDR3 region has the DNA TGTGCCAGCAGTGGGGGTAGCGGCTGGAACACCATATATTTT.

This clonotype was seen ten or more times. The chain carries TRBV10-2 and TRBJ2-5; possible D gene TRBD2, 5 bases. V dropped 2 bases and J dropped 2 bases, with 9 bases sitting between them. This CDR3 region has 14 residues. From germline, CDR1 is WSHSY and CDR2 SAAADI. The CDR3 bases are TGCGCCAGCAGTGAGGTGGGAGCGCAAGAGACCCAGTACTTC. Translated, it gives CASSEVGAQETQYF.

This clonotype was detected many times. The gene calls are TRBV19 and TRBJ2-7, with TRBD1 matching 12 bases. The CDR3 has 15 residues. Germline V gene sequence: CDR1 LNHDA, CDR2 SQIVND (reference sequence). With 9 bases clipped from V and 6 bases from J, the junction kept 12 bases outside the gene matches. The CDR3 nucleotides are TGTGCCAGCCACTCCTCGGGACAGGGGGCATCCGAGCAGTACTTC. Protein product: CASHSSGQGASEQYF. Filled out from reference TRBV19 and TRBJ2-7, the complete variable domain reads DGGITQSPKYLFRKEGQNVTLSCEQNLNHDAMYWYRQDPGQGLRLIYYSQIVNDFQKGDIAEGYSVSREKKESFPLTVTSAQKNPTAFYLCASHSSGQGASEQYFGPGTRLTVT.

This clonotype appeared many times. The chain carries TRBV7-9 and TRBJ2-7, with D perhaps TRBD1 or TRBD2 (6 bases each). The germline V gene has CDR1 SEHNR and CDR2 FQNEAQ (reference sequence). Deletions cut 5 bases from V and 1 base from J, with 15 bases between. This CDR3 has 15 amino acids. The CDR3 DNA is TGTGCCAGCAGCAAAGGAGGGGACACATCCTACGAGCAGTACTTC. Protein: CASSKGGDTSYEQYF. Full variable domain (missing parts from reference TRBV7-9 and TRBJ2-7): DTGVSQNPRHKITKRGQNVTFRCDPISEHNRLYWYRQTLGQGPEFLTYFQNEAQLEKSRLLSDRFSAERPKGSFSTLEIQRTEQGDSAMYLCASSKGGDTSYEQYFGPGTRLTVT.

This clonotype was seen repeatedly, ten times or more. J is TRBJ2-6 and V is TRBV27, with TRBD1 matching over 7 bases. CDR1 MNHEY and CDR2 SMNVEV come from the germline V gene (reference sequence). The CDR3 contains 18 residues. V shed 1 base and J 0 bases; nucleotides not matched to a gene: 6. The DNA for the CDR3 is TGTGCCAGCAGTTTATGGGGACAGAATCCCTCTGGGGCCAACGTCCTGACTTTC. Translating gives CASSLWGQNPSGANVLTF.

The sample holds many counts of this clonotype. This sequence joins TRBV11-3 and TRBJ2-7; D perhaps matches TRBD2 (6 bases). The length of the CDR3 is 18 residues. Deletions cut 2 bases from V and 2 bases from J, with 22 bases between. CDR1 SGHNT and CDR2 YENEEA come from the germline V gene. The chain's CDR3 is CASSLLPLPGLPAYEQYF. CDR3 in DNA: TGTGCCAGCAGCTTACTTCCCTTACCGGGACTCCCGGCCTACGAGCAGTACTTC.

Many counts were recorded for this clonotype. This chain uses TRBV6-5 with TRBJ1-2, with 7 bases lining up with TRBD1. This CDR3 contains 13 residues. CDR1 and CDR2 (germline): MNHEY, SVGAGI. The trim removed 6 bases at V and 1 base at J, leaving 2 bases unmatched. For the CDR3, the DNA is TGTGCCAGCAGACGACAGGGTAACTATGGCTACACCTTC. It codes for CASRRQGNYGYTF.

In DNA form, the CDR3 reads TGTGCCTGGAGTGTTAGGCGCCTGGGCACCGGGGAGCTGTTTTTT. Translated: CAWSVRRLGTGELFF. The chain carries TRBV30 and TRBJ2-2; D gene uncertain. The germline V and J ends were trimmed by 0 bases and 4 bases, with 12 bases remaining between them. This CDR3 region has 15 residues. CDR1 and CDR2 from the germline V gene are GTSNPN and SVGIG (reference sequence).

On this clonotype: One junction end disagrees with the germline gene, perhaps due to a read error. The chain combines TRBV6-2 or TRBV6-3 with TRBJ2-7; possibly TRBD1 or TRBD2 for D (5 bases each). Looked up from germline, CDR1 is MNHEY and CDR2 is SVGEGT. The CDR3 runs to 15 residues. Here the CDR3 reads CTSSGRQGQGYEQYF. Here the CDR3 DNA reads TGTACCAGCAGCGGACGCCAGGGTCAAGGCTACGAGCAGTACTTC.

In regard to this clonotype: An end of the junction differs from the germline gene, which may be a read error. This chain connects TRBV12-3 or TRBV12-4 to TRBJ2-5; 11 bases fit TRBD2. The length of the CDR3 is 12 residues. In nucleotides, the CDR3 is TGTGCCAGCAGACTAGCGGGGGAGACCCAGTGCTTC. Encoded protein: CASRLAGETQCF.

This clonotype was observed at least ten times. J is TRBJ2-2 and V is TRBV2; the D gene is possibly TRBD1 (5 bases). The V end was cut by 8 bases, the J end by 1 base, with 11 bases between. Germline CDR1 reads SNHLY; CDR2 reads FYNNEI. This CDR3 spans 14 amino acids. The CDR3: CASGADENTGELFF. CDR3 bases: TGTGCCAGCGGGGCTGACGAGAACACCGGGGAGCTGTTTTTT.

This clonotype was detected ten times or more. For the CDR3, the DNA is TGTGCCACCAGCAGAGATCGAACAGGGGGCTTGAACACTGAAGCTTTCTTT. Amino acids: CATSRDRTGGLNTEAFF. The chain combines TRBV15 with TRBJ1-1; 9 bases line up with TRBD1. V lost 0 bases, J lost 0 bases, and 5 bases stayed unmatched. Per the germline V gene, CDR1 is LNHNV and CDR2 is YYDKDF (reference sequence). The CDR3 consists of 17 residues.

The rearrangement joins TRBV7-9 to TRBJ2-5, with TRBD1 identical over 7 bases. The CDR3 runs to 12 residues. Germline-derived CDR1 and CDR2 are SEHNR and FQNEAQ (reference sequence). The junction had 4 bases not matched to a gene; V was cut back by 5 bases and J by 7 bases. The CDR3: CASSRDSLTQYF. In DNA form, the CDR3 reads TGTGCCAGCAGCCGGGACAGCCTGACCCAGTACTTC.

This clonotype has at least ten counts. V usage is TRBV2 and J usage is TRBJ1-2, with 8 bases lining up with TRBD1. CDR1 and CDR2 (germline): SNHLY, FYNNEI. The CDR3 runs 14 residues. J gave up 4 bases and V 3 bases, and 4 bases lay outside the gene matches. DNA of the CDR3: TGTGCCAGCAGTGAGACGACAGGGGTCTATGGCTACACCTTC. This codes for CASSETTGVYGYTF.

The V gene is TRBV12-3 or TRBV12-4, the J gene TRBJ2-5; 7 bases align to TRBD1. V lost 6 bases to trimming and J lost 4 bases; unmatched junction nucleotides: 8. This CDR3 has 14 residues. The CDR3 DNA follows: TGTGCCAGCAGGAACAACAGGGGTGGAGAGACCCAGTACTTC. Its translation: CASRNNRGGETQYF.

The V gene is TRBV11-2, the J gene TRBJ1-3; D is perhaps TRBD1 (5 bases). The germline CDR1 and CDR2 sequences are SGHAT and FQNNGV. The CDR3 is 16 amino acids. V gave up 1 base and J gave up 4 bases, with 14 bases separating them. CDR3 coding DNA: TGTGCCAGCAGCTTAGTGGGGCGGGGAGAAGGAAACACCATATATTTT. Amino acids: CASSLVGRGEGNTIYF. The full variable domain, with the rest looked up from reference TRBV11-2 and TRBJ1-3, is EAGVAQSPRYKIIEKRQSVAFWCNPISGHATLYWYQQILGQGPKLLIQFQNNGVVDDSQLPKDRFSAERLKGVDSTLKIQPAKLEDSAVYLCASSLVGRGEGNTIYFGEGSWLTVV.

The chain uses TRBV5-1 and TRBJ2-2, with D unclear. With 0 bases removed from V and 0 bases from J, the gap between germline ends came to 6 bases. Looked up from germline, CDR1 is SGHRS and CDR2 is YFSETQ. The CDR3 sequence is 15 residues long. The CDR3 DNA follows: TGCGCCAGCAGCTTGGTTCGGTCGAACACCGGGGAGCTGTTTTTT. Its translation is CASSLVRSNTGELFF.

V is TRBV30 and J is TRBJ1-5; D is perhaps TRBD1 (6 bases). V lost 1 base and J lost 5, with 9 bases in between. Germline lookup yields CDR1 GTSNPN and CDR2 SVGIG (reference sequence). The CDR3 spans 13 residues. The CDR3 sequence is CAWSATGYQPQHF. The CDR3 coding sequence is TGTGCCTGGAGTGCCACAGGGTATCAGCCCCAGCATTTT. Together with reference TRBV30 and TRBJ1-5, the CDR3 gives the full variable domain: SQTIHQWPATLVQPVGSPLSLECTVEGTSNPNLYWYRQAAGRGLQLLFYSVGIGQISSEVPQNLSASRPQDRQFILSSKKLLLSDSGFYLCAWSATGYQPQHFGDGTRLSIL.

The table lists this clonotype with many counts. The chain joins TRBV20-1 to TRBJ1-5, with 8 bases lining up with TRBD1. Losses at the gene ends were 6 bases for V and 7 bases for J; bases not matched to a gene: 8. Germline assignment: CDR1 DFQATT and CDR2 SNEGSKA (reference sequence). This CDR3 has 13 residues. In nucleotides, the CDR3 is TGCAGTGCGCTTACAGGGGGGATGCAGCCCCAGCATTTT. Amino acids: CSALTGGMQPQHF.

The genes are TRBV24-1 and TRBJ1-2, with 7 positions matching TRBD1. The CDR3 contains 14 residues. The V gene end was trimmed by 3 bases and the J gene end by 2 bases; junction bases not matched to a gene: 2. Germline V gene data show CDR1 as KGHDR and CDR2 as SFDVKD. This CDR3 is CATSDATGNYGYTF. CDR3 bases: TGTGCCACCAGTGATGCGACAGGGAACTATGGCTACACCTTC.

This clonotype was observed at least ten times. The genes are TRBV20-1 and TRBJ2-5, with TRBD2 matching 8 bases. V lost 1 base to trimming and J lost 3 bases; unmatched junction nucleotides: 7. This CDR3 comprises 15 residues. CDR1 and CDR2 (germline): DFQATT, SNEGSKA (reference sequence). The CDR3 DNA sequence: TGCAGTGCTAGAGTGGTGTCGGGGGGGAAAGAGACCCAGTACTTC. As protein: CSARVVSGGKETQYF.

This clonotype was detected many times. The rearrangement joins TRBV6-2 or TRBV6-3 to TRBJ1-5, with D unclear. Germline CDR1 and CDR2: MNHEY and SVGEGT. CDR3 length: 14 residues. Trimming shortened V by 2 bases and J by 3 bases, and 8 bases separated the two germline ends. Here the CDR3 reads CASSYGKYNQPQHF. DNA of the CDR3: TGTGCCAGCAGTTACGGCAAGTACAATCAGCCCCAGCATTTT.

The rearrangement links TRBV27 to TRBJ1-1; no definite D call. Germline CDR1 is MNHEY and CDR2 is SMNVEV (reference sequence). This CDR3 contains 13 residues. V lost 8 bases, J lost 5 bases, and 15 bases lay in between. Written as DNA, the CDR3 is TGTGCCAGCGGCCCGCGCAGGCTTACTGAAGCTTTCTTT. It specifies CASGPRRLTEAFF.

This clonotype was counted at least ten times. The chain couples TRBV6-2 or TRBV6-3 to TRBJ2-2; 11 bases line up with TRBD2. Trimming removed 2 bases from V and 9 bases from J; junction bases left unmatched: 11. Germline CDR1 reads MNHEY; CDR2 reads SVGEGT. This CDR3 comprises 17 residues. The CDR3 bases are TGTGCCAGCAGTTACCCTCAACTAGCGGGGGTGGTAAGGGAGCTGTTTTTT. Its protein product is CASSYPQLAGVVRELFF.